The source of this TCR beta chain is a study of OX40 agonist ivuxolimab in advanced cancers. Turning to the study itself: A male proportion of 82.7% was recorded, with mean age approximately 60 years and range 23 to 79. Three individuals attained partial responses, comprising one hepatocellular carcinoma case and two cutaneous melanoma cases. Points from the study as a whole: Among some nonresponders, normalized T-cell clonal expansion was also low.

V lost 4 bases, J lost 0 bases, and 6 bases stayed unmatched. Germline loops: CDR1 SGHNT, CDR2 YYREEE (reference sequence). The CDR3 loop spans 18 amino acids. Repertoires were generated with immunoSEQ multiplex PCR, while TCRdb's copy carries only in-frame clones and drops some. Of under 80,000 clones listed, 70% to 90% are singletons. The investigators sampled blood at baseline, at cycle 4 day 1, and at cycle 7 day 1. Notes on this clone: Antigen: not known.

The sample was CD4+ or CD8+ T cells sorted from blood, taken in a trial of the OX40 agonist ivuxolimab. This TCR was sampled from an adult with an advanced solid tumor such as melanoma, head and neck, liver or kidney cancer. The chain has TRBV5-4 and TRBJ2-3, with 15 bases lining up with TRBD2. DNA of the CDR3: TGTGCCAGCAGCCGGGGACTAGCGGGAGGTATTAGCACAGATACGCAGTATTTT. Amino acids: CASSRGLAGGISTDTQYF.